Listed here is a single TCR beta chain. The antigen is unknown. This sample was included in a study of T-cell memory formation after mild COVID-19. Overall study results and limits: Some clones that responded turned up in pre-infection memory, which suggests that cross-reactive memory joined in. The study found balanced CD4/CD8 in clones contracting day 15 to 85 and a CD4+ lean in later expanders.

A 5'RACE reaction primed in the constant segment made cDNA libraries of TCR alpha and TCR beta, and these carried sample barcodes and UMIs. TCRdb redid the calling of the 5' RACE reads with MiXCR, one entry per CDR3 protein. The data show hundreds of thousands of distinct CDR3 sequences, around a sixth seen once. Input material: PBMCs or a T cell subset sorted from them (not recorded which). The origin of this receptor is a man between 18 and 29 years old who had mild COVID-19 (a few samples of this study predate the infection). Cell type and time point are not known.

CDR3 sequence: CASRQGAGEKLFF. The CDR3 nucleotides read TGTGCCAGCAGGCAGGGGGCTGGTGAAAAACTGTTTTTT. The chain combines TRBV6-6 with TRBJ1-4; 8 bases are shared with TRBD1. With V trimmed by 6 bases and J by 7 bases, 4 bases remained unmatched. Germline CDR1 and CDR2: MNHNY and SVGAGI (reference sequence). The length of the CDR3 is 13 residues.